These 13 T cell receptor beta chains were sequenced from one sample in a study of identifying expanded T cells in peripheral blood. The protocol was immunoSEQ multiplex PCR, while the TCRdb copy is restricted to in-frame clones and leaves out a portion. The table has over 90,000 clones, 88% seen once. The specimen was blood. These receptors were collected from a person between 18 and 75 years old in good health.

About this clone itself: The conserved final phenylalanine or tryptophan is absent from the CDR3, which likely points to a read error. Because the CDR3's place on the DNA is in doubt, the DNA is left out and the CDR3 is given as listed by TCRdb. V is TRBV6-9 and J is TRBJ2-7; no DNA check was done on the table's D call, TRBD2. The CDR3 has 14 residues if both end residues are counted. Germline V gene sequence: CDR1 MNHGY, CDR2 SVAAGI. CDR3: CASSLGPLAGGPGS.

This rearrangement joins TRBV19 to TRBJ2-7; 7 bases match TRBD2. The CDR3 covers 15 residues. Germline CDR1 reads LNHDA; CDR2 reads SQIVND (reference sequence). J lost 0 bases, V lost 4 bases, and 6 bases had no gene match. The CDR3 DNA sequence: TGTGCCAGTAGTACCTCAGCGGGGCCCTCCTACGAGCAGTACTTC. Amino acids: CASSTSAGPSYEQYF. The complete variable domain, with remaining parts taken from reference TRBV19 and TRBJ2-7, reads DGGITQSPKYLFRKEGQNVTLSCEQNLNHDAMYWYRQDPGQGLRLIYYSQIVNDFQKGDIAEGYSVSREKKESFPLTVTSAQKNPTAFYLCASSTSAGPSYEQYFGPGTRLTVT.

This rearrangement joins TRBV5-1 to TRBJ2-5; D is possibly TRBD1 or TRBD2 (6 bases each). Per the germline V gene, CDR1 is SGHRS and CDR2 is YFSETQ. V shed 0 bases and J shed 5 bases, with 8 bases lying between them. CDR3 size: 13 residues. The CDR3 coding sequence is TGCGCCAGCAGCTTGGAAGGGGGGGAGACCCAGTACTTC. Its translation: CASSLEGGETQYF.

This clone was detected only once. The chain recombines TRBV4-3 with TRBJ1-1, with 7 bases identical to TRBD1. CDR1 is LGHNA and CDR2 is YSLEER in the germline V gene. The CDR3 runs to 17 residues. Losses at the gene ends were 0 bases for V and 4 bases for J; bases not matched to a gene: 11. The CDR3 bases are TGCGCCAGCAGCCAAGATAATGGGATCGACAGGGCCACTGAAGCTTTCTTT. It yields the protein CASSQDNGIDRATEAFF.

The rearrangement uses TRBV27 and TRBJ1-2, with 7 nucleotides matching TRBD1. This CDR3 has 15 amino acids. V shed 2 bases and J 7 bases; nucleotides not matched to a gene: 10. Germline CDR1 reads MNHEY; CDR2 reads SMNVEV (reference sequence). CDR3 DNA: TGTGCCAGCAGTTTAGGTCCAGGGGGTATAGGTGGCTACACCTTC. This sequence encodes CASSLGPGGIGGYTF.

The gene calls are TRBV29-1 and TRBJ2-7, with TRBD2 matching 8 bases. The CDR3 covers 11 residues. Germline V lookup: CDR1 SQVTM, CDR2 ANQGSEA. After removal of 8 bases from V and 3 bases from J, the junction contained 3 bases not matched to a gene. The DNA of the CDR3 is TGCAGCCGGGGGGGCTACTACGAGCAGTACTTC. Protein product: CSRGGYYEQYF.

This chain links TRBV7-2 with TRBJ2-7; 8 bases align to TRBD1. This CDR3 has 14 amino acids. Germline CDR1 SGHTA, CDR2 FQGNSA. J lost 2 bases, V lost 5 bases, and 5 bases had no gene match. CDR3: CASSPGQGTYEQYF. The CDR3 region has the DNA TGTGCCAGCAGCCCCGGACAGGGAACCTACGAGCAGTACTTC.

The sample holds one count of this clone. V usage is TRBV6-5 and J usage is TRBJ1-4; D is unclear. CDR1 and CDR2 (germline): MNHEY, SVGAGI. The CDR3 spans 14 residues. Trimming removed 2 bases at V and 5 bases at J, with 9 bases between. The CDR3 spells CASSYDGPNEKLFF. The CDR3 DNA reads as TGTGCCAGCAGTTACGACGGACCGAATGAAAAACTGTTTTTT.

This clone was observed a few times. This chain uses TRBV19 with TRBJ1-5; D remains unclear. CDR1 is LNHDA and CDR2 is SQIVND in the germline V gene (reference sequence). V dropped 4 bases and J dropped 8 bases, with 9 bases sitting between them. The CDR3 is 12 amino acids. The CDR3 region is CASSSRSKPQHF. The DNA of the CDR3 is TGTGCCAGTAGTAGCAGATCGAAGCCCCAGCATTTT.

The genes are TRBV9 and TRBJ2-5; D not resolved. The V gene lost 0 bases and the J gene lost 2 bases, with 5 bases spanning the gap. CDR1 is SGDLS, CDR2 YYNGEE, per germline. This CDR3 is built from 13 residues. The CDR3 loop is CASSVGVQETQYF. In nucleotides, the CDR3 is TGTGCCAGCAGCGTAGGGGTTCAAGAGACCCAGTACTTC.

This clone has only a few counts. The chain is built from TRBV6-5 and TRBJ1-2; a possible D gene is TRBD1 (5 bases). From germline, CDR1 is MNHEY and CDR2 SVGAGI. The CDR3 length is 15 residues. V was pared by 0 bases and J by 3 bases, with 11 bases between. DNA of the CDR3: TGTGCCAGCAGTTACTCCGGGGCTGGGGACTATGGCTACACCTTC. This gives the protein CASSYSGAGDYGYTF.

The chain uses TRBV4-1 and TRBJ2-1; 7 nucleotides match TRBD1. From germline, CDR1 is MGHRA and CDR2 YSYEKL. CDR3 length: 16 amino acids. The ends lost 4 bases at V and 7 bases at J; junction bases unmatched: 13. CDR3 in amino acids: CASSPPGQRALNEQFF. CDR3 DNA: TGCGCCAGCAGCCCTCCGGGACAGCGAGCCTTAAATGAGCAGTTCTTC.

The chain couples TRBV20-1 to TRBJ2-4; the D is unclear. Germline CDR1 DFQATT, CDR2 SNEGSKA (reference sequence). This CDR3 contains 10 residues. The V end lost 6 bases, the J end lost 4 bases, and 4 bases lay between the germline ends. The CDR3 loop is CSAAKNIQYF. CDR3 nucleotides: TGCAGTGCGGCTAAAAACATTCAGTACTTC.